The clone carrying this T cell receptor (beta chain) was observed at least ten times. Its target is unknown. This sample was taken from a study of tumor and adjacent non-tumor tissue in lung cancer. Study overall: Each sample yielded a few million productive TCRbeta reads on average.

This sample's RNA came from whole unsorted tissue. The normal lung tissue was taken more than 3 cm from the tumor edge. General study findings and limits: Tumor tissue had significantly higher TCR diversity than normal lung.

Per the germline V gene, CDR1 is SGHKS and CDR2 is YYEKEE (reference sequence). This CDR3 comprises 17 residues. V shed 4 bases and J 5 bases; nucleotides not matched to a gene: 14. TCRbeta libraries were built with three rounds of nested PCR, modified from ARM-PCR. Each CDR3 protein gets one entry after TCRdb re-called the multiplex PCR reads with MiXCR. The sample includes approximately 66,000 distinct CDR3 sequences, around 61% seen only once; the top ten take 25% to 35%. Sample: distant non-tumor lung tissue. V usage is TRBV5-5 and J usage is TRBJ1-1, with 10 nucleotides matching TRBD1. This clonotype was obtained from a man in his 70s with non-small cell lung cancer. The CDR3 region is CASSPRDRGDRRTEAFF. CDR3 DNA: TGTGCCAGCAGCCCCCGGGACAGGGGAGATCGGCGGACTGAAGCTTTCTTT.